The 20 T cell receptor beta chains reported below all come from one sample, sequenced in a study of CD8 T cells in ankylosing spondylitis. TCRdb re-called the 5' RACE reads through MiXCR, storing one row per CDR3 protein. The sample lists approximately 260,000 distinct CDR3 sequences; 7.5% to 9% were seen once. Material for sequencing was blood, either unsorted or a sorted T cell fraction (not recorded which). The receptors here all came from a male donor with ankylosing spondylitis or in good health (not recorded which).

This clonotype was recorded at least ten times. V gene TRBV18 combines with J gene TRBJ2-7; D gene uncertain. Trimming pared 8 bases from V and 5 bases from J, leaving 13 bases between. CDR1 KGHSH and CDR2 LQKENI come from the germline V gene. This CDR3 is built from 12 residues. The CDR3 region has the DNA TGTGCCAGCGGACGGTCCGACAACGAGCAGTACTTC. It yields the protein CASGRSDNEQYF. The full variable domain, in which reference TRBV18 and TRBJ2-7 provide the parts outside the CDR3, is NAGVMQNPRHLVRRRGQEARLRCSPMKGHSHVYWYRQLPEEGLKFMVYLQKENIIDESGMPKERFSAEFPKEGPSILRIQQVVRGDSAAYFCASGRSDNEQYFGPGTRLTVT.

This clonotype was seen repeatedly, ten times or more. Mismatch with germline at one junction end may stem from a read error. The V gene is TRBV5-1, the J gene TRBJ2-3; D is ambiguous. Germline CDR1 SGHRS, CDR2 YFSETQ. The CDR3 totals 11 residues. As DNA, the CDR3 is TGCGCCAGCACCTTGGGGGATACGCAGTATTTT. Protein sequence: CASTLGDTQYF.

This clonotype has ten or more counts. The CDR3 DNA sequence: TGTGCCAGCAGCCAAAAGAGCGGGGCCACAGATACGCAGTATTTT. Its protein is CASSQKSGATDTQYF. The chain recombines TRBV4-2 with TRBJ2-3, with 7 bases identical to TRBD2. The V gene's germline CDR1 is LGHNA and CDR2 YNFKEQ. The CDR3 totals 15 residues. With V trimmed by 2 bases and J by 2 bases, 4 bases remained unmatched.

This clonotype occurred a few times. This rearrangement joins TRBV5-1 to TRBJ2-7; the D gene could be TRBD1 or TRBD2 (5 bases each). The CDR3 consists of 14 residues. From germline, CDR1 is SGHRS and CDR2 YFSETQ. Trimming cost V 2 bases and J 5 bases, with 14 bases left between them. The chain's CDR3 is CASSFRDVSNEQYF. The DNA for the CDR3 is TGCGCCAGCAGCTTCCGGGACGTGTCCAACGAGCAGTACTTC.

J is TRBJ1-1 and V is TRBV9; perhaps TRBD1 as D (5 bases). The germline CDR1 and CDR2 sequences are SGDLS and YYNGEE. CDR3 size: 13 residues. The germline V and J ends were trimmed by 0 bases and 8 bases, with 11 bases remaining between them. In nucleotides, the CDR3 is TGTGCCAGCAGCGTAGTGGGGGGTGGCGAAGCTTTCTTT. Its translation is CASSVVGGGEAFF.

The gene calls are TRBV5-4 and TRBJ1-1; tentatively, D is TRBD1 (5 bases). Trimming cost V 4 bases and J 1 base, with 20 bases left between them. In germline, CDR1 is SGHNT, CDR2 YYREEE (reference sequence). This CDR3 comprises 17 residues. The CDR3 protein is CASSPRQGGAGNTEAFF. The CDR3 bases are TGTGCCAGCAGCCCCCGGCAGGGTGGGGCGGGGAACACTGAAGCTTTCTTT.

J is TRBJ2-3 and V is TRBV5-4, with 11 bases identical to TRBD2. Germline V gene sequence: CDR1 SGHNT, CDR2 YYREEE (reference sequence). This CDR3 has 19 residues. V gave up 3 bases and J gave up 0 bases; unmatched junction bases: 12. This CDR3 reads CASSYLLAGGSTSTDTQYF. Written as DNA, the CDR3 is TGTGCCAGCAGCTACCTGCTAGCGGGGGGATCAACTAGCACAGATACGCAGTATTTT. The complete variable domain, with remaining parts taken from reference TRBV5-4 and TRBJ2-3, reads ETGVTQSPTHLIKTRGQQVTLRCSSQSGHNTVSWYQQALGQGPQFIFQYYREEENGRGNFPPRFSGLQFPNYSSELNVNALELDDSALYLCASSYLLAGGSTSTDTQYFGPGTRLTVL.

The chain uses TRBV7-2 and TRBJ2-7; TRBD2 matches 12 bases. The germline V gene has CDR1 SGHTA and CDR2 FQGNSA. The length of the CDR3 is 13 residues. V shed 6 bases and J 9 bases; nucleotides not matched to a gene: 6. DNA for the CDR3: TGTGCCAGCAGAGGACTAGCGGGAATCGGGCAGTACTTC. It translates to CASRGLAGIGQYF.

This clonotype was seen more than once but under ten times. The rearrangement uses TRBV11-3 and TRBJ2-1, with 7 bases aligning to TRBD1. CDR3 length: 14 residues. CDR1 is SGHNT, CDR2 YENEEA, per germline. V shed 5 bases, J shed 6 bases, and the junction held 7 bases outside the gene matches. CDR3: CASSPPGTVNEQFF. The CDR3, as DNA: TGTGCCAGCAGCCCCCCGGGGACAGTCAATGAGCAGTTCTTC.

This chain links TRBV25-1 with TRBJ2-3; the D is unclear. Germline values: CDR1 MGHDK, CDR2 SYGVNS. V gave up 9 bases and J gave up 2 bases, with 9 bases separating them. CDR3 length: 12 amino acids. The CDR3 nucleotides are TGTGCCAGGATTTTTGTCACAGATACGCAGTATTTT. The encoded protein is CARIFVTDTQYF.

At least ten counts were recorded for this clonotype. V usage is TRBV5-6 and J usage is TRBJ2-3; TRBD2 might be the D (5 bases). Looked up from germline, CDR1 is SGHDT and CDR2 is YYEEEE. The V and J ends lost 1 base and 1 base respectively, with 7 bases between them. This CDR3 region has 14 residues. CDR3 nucleotides: TGTGCCAGCAGCTTGAACGGGGGCACAGATACGCAGTATTTT. Its protein is CASSLNGGTDTQYF.

The chain combines TRBV7-9 with TRBJ2-1; 8 bases line up with TRBD2. Germline trimming cut 3 bases from V and 7 bases from J; bases unmatched to any gene: 5. Germline loops: CDR1 SEHNR, CDR2 FQNEAQ (reference sequence). This CDR3 region has 14 residues. The CDR3 protein is CASSFGGDLNEQFF. CDR3 in DNA: TGTGCCAGCAGCTTCGGGGGGGATTTAAATGAGCAGTTCTTC.

In regard to this clonotype: A much more abundant neighbour one base away suggests this may be a read error. The chain has TRBV19 and TRBJ2-2; TRBD1 matches at 7 bases. Germline V CDR1 and CDR2: LNHDA, SQIVND (reference sequence). Trimming cost V 10 bases and J 2 bases; bases outside gene matches: 4. The CDR3 sequence is 13 residues long. DNA for the CDR3: TGTGCCACACAGGGGCTAAACACCGGGGAGCTGTTTTTT. It is translated as CATQGLNTGELFF.

This clonotype was detected many times. The chain carries TRBV10-3 and TRBJ2-2; D may be TRBD1 (6 bases). Germline V gene lookup returns CDR1 ENHRY and CDR2 SYGVKD. The CDR3 contains 16 residues. V lost 0 bases to trimming and J lost 4 bases, with 12 bases between them. CDR3 bases: TGTGCCATCAGTGAGTCGCCCAGGGGCGGCACCGGGGAGCTGTTTTTT. Its translation is CAISESPRGGTGELFF.

This clonotype was found many times. The chain combines TRBV12-3 or TRBV12-4 with TRBJ2-2, with TRBD2 as a possible D gene (6 bases). V shed 5 bases and J shed 6 bases, with 10 bases lying between them. The CDR3 is made up of 13 amino acids. The CDR3 protein is CASSLSSAGELFF. DNA of the CDR3: TGTGCCAGCAGTCTATCTAGCGCCGGGGAGCTGTTTTTT.

This clonotype was found many times. V usage is TRBV12-3 or TRBV12-4 and J usage is TRBJ1-4; D might be TRBD1 (5 bases). CDR3 length: 13 amino acids. V gave up 3 bases and J gave up 13 bases, with 15 bases separating them. CDR3 sequence reads: CASSLLVGDSLFF. CDR3 bases: TGTGCCAGCAGTTTGTTAGTGGGGGACTCACTGTTTTTT.

This clonotype was detected only a few times. The rearrangement joins TRBV28 to TRBJ1-3; TRBD1 matches 9 bases. Germline lookup yields CDR1 MDHEN and CDR2 SYDVKM. Trimming cost V 3 bases and J 0 bases; bases outside gene matches: 15. There are 20 residues in the CDR3. DNA for the CDR3: TGTGCCAGCAGTTTTCCCCCACAGGGGGCCGCATTTGTCTCTGGAAACACCATATATTTT. Amino acid sequence: CASSFPPQGAAFVSGNTIYF.

This clonotype was recorded a few times. The CDR3 region has the DNA TGCGCCAGCAGCCCCGGACTAGCAGCAGTTGAGGAGCAGTACTTC. It specifies CASSPGLAAVEEQYF. This chain links TRBV5-1 with TRBJ2-7, with 8 bases that match TRBD2. Germline loops: CDR1 SGHRS, CDR2 YFSETQ. The CDR3 consists of 15 residues. With 4 bases clipped from V and 7 bases from J, the junction kept 13 bases outside the gene matches. Full variable domain (rest looked up from reference TRBV5-1 and TRBJ2-7): KAGVTQTPRYLIKTRGQQVTLSCSPISGHRSVSWYQQTPGQGLQFLFEYFSETQRNKGNFPGRFSGRQFSNSRSEMNVSTLELGDSALYLCASSPGLAAVEEQYFGPGTRLTVT.

This clonotype appeared a few times. The J gene is TRBJ2-5, the V gene TRBV7-8; no firm D call. Germline lookup yields CDR1 SGHVS and CDR2 FQNEAQ. There are 13 residues in the CDR3. The ends were cut back, 5 bases at V and 5 bases at J, with 12 bases in the middle. The CDR3 here is CASSTHTKETQYF. CDR3 nucleotide sequence: TGTGCCAGCAGCACCCACACGAAGGAGACCCAGTACTTC.

This clonotype has a handful of counts. The chain couples TRBV7-6 to TRBJ2-1; 7 bases are shared with TRBD2. Germline V gene lookup returns CDR1 SGHVS and CDR2 FNYEAQ. This CDR3 comprises 18 residues. Trimming cost V 0 bases and J 0 bases; bases outside gene matches: 8. CDR3 protein: CASSLAPITSDSYNEQFF. The CDR3 DNA is TGTGCCAGCAGCTTAGCACCAATAACTAGCGACTCCTACAATGAGCAGTTCTTC.